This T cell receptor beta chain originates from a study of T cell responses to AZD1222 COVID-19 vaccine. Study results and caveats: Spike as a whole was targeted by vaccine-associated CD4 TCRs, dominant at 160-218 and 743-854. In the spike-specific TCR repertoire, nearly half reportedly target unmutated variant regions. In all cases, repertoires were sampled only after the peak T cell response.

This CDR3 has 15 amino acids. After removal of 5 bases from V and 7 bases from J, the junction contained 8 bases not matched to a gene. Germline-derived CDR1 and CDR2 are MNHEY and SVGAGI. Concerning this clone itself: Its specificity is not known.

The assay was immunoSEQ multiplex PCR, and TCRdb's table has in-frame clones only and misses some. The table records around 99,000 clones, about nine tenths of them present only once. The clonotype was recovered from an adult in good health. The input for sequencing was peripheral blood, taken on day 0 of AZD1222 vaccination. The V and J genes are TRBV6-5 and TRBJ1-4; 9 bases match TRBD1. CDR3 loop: CASSPVLTGGEKLFF. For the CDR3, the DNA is TGTGCCAGCAGTCCAGTACTGACAGGGGGTGAAAAACTGTTTTTT.